This T cell receptor (beta chain) is from a study of T cells after yellow fever vaccination. The overall study: A sort based on CD3, CD45RA, CCR7 and CD95 yielded the EM, EMRA, CM and Tscm memory subsets. With SMART-Seq v4 Ultra Low Input, the fractions containing low cell numbers were prepared. Overall study findings and caveats: The secondary response showed a weaker magnitude and a faster peak, day 5 versus 15. Clones that expanded after primary vaccination mostly reappeared after the booster (roughly 95% CD4, about 89% CD8).

Per germline, CDR1 MNHEY and CDR2 SMNVEV (reference sequence). V was pared by 5 bases and J by 0 bases, with 0 bases of the junction left unmatched. The length of the CDR3 is 14 residues. Using its own MiXCR run on the 5' RACE reads, TCRdb lists one record per CDR3 protein. Of some 15,000 distinct CDR3 sequences listed, less than 7.5% are singletons. This clonotype was observed many times. Sequencing was performed on PBMCs, either bulk or a sorted T-cell subset (CD4+, CD8+, memory, or dextramer-sorted; not recorded which), taken on the day of the yellow fever booster vaccination. This chain joins TRBV27 and TRBJ1-4; 7 nucleotides align to TRBD1. The sequence was obtained from a man aged 18 to 29 who received the YFV17D yellow fever vaccine. The CDR3 bases are TGTGCCAGCAGTACAGGGGCAACTAATGAAAAACTGTTTTTT. Translated, it gives CASSTGATNEKLFF.